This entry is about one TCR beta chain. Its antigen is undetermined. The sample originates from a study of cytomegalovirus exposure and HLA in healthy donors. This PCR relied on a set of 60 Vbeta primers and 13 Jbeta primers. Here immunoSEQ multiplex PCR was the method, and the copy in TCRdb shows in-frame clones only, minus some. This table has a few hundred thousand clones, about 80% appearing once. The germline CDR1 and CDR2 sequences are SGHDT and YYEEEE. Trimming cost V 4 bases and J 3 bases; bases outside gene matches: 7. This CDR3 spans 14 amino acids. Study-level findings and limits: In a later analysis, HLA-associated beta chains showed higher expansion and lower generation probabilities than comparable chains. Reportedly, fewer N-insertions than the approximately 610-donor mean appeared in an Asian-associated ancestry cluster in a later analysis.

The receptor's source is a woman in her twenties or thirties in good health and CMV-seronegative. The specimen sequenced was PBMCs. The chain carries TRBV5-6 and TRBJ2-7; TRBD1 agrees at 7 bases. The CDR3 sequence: CASSDRQGNYEQYF. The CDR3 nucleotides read TGTGCCAGCAGCGATCGACAGGGAAACTACGAGCAGTACTTC.